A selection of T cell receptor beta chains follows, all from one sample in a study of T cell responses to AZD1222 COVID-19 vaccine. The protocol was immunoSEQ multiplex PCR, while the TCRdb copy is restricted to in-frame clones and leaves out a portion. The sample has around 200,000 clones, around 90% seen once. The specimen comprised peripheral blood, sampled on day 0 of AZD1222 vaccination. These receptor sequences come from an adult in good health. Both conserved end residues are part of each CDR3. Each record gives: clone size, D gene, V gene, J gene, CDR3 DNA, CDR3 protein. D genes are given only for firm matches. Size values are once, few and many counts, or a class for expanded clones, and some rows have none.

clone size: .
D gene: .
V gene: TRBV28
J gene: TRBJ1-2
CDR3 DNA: TGTGCCAGCAGTTCTCTCTATGGCTACACCTTC
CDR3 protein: CASSSLYGYTF

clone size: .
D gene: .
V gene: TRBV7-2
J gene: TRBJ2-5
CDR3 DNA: TGTGCCAGCAGCCCCCTTAAGGGGGAGACCCAGTACTTC
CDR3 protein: CASSPLKGETQYF

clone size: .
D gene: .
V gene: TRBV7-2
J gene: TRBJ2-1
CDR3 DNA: TGTGCCAGCAGCCCGTACACTAGCTACAATGAGCAGTTCTTC
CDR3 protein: CASSPYTSYNEQFF

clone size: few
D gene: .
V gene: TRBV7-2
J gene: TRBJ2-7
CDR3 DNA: TGTGCCAGCAGCTCCGCCGGGACATTAACCTACGAGCAGTACTTC
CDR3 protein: CASSSAGTLTYEQYF

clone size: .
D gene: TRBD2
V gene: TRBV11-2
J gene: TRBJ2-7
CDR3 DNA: TGTGCCAGCAGCTTAGGGGCTAGCGGGAGAAGCGAGCAGTACTTC
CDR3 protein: CASSLGASGRSEQYF

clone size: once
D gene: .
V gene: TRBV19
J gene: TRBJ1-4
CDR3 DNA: TGTGCCAGTAAAACAGGGCCGGCTAATGAAAAACTGTTTTTT
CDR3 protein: CASKTGPANEKLFF

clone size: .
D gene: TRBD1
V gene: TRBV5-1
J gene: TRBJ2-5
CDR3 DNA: TGCGCCAGCAGCAAAAGACAGGGTTCACCCGAGACCCAGTACTTC
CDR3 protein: CASSKRQGSPETQYF

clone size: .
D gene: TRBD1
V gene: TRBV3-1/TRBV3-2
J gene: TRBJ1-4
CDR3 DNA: TGTGCCAGCAGCCGGGGGAGGCCAGGGGGTGAAAAACTGTTTTTT
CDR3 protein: CASSRGRPGGEKLFF

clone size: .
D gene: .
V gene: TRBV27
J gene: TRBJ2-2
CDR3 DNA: TGTGCCAGCAGAGAGCCGGGACGGAGGGGACCCACCGGGGAGCTGTTTTTT
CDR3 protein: CASREPGRRGPTGELFF

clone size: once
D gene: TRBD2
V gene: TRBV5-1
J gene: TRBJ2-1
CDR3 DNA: TGCGCCAGCAGCCCTGGGACTAGATTTTACAATGAGCAGTTCTTC
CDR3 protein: CASSPGTRFYNEQFF

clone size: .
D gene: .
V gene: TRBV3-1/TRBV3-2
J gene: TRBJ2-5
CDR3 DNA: TGTGCCAGCAGCCCCCGGGGTGTGGGGGAGACCCAGTACTTC
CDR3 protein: CASSPRGVGETQYF

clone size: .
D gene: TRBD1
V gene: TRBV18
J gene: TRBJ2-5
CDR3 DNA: TGTGCCAGCTCACAGACAGGGGGACTGAAGACCCAGTACTTC
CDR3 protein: CASSQTGGLKTQYF

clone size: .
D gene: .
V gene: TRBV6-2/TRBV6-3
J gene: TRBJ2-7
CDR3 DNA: TGTGCCAGCAGTTACTCCTTGGGGGAGAGCTCCTACGAGCAGTACTTC
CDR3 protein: CASSYSLGESSYEQYF

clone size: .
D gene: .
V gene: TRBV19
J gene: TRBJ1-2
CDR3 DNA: TGTGCCAGTAGTATAGTCGGCCGGGTCCAAGGCTATGGCTACACCTTC
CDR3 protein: CASSIVGRVQGYGYTF